The sequence of this T cell receptor beta chain was determined in a study of PD-1 blockade in classical Hodgkin lymphoma. The table came from immunoSEQ multiplex PCR; TCRdb's copy has only in-frame clones and leaves some out. The table has over 7,000 clones, around 77% seen once; the top ten hold 7% to 8.5%. Every patient had relapsed following autologous stem cell transplantation, and cohorts differed in brentuximab vedotin exposure. With magnetic negative selection, CD4+ T cells were purified from PBMCs that had been thawed. The CDR3 loop spans 11 amino acids. V was clipped by 7 bases and J by 5 bases, with 6 bases between them. Germline lookup yields CDR1 MDHEN and CDR2 SYDVKM. Regarding this clone: Its cognate antigen is unknown.

Study conclusions and caveats: Baseline diversity was lower in partial responders and progressors than complete responders.

This receptor was identified in a human donor with classical Hodgkin lymphoma. The sequencing here drew on CD4+ T cells from blood, taken at baseline. This sequence joins TRBV28 and TRBJ1-5, with D tentatively TRBD1 (6 bases). The CDR3 DNA follows: TGTGCCAGCAACAGGGATCAGCCCCAGCATTTT. It yields the protein CASNRDQPQHF.